These T cell receptor beta chains were read from a single sample in a study of siplizumab effects on memory and regulatory T cells. The repertoire was sequenced with immunoSEQ multiplex PCR; TCRdb's copy has only in-frame clones and lacks some. This sample carries roughly 60,000 clones, 93% of them seen once, and the ten largest clones take around two fifths. The specimen was CD8+ T cells sorted from blood. These TCRs come from a human donor in good health. CDR3s include the opening cysteine and the closing phenylalanine or tryptophan. The D gene is left open where the match is weak. A clone size is listed for some rows: how often the clone was seen (once, few, many), or a class if it is expanded.

>-|TRBJ2-2|TRBV28|-
TGTGCCAGCAGCCCAACAGGGTCGGGCACCGGGGAGCTGTTTTTT
CASSPTGSGTGELFF
>TRBD2|TRBJ2-5|TRBV4-3|-
TGCGCCAGCAGCCAAGATCGGGGGGTCCAAGAGACCCAGTACTTC
CASSQDRGVQETQYF
>TRBD2|TRBJ2-7|TRBV7-2|-
TGTGCCAGCAGCCGCGGGACTAGCGGGAGGATTTCCTACGAGCAGTACTTC
CASSRGTSGRISYEQYF
>-|TRBJ2-2|TRBV29-1|-
TGCAGCGTTGAAGAATCAGGGACGGCGGGCACCGGGGAGCTGTTTTTT
CSVEESGTAGTGELFF
>-|TRBJ2-1|TRBV6-5|-
TGTGCCAGCAGCCTAACAGGAAACCCCTACAATGAGCAGTTCTTC
CASSLTGNPYNEQFF
>-|TRBJ1-1|TRBV6-6|-
TGTGCCAGTCCCCCCGCGCTGAACACTGAAGCTTTCTTT
CASPPALNTEAFF
>-|TRBJ2-6|TRBV7-9|-
TGTGCCAGCAGTCGTACCGGTGGAGAACCCACTGGGGCCAACGTCCTGACTTTC
CASSRTGGEPTGANVLTF
>TRBD1|TRBJ2-5|TRBV6-5|-
TGTGCCAGCAGAAACCAGGGGGAAGAGACCCAGTACTTC
CASRNQGEETQYF
>TRBD1|TRBJ1-2|TRBV15|few
TGTGCCACCAGCACCGGGACAGGGGGTATTGGCTACACCTTC
CATSTGTGGIGYTF
>-|TRBJ1-1|TRBV4-2|few
TGTGCCAGCAGCACCGAAGCTTTCTTT
CASSTEAFF
>TRBD2|TRBJ2-3|TRBV30|-
TGTGCCTGGAGCCTTAGGACTAGCGGAGGGGCAGATACGCAGTATTTT
CAWSLRTSGGADTQYF
>-|TRBJ2-7|TRBV6-1|-
TGTGCCAGCAGTGAGGCGACCCCCTACGAGCAGTACTTC
CASSEATPYEQYF
>TRBD1|TRBJ1-2|TRBV6-5|-
TGTGCCAGCAGTTATTCACAGGGGACCAACTATGGCTACACCTTC
CASSYSQGTNYGYTF
>TRBD1|TRBJ2-7|TRBV7-9|-
TGTGCCAGCAGCGGTTGGGACAGGGAGTGGGAGCAGTACTTC
CASSGWDREWEQYF
>TRBD2|TRBJ2-3|TRBV7-2|-
TGTGCCAGCAGCTGGTCAGCGGGAGGCACAGATACGCAGTATTTT
CASSWSAGGTDTQYF
>-|TRBJ2-5|TRBV4-1|once
TGCGCCAGCAGCCAAGACCCCAAAGGGCGTACTCAAGAGACCCAGTACTTC
CASSQDPKGRTQETQYF
>TRBD1|TRBJ2-1|TRBV25-1|-
TGTGCCAGCAGTCCCCAAGCCGGGACAGGGGGAGGTGAGCAGTTCTTC
CASSPQAGTGGGEQFF
>TRBD1|TRBJ1-2|TRBV29-1|-
TGCAGCGTTGAATCAGGGACAGAAAACCCCTATGGCTACACCTTC
CSVESGTENPYGYTF
>TRBD1|TRBJ2-7|TRBV30|-
TGTGCCTGGGGACAGGGCCTAACCTCCTACGAGCAGTACTTC
CAWGQGLTSYEQYF
>-|TRBJ2-3|TRBV28|-
TGTGCCAGCAGTTTGGGCTCTTCTAGCACAGATACGCAGTATTTT
CASSLGSSSTDTQYF